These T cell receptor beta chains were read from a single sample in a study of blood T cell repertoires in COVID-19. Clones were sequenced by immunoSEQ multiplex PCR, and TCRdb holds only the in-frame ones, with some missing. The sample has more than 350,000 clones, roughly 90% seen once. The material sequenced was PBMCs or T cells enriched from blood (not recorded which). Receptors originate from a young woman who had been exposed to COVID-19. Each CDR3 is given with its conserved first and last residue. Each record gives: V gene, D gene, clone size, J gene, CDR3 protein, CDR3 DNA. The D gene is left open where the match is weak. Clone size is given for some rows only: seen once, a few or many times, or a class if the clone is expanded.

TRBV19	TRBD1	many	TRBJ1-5	CASSIVGQGAGQPQHF	TGTGCCAGTAGTATCGTGGGACAGGGGGCGGGTCAGCCCCAGCATTTT
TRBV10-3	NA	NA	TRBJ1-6	CAISDRDNSPLHF	TGTGCCATCAGTGACAGGGATAATTCACCCCTCCACTTT
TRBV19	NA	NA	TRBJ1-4	CASSIDQPGVYEKLFF	TGTGCCAGTAGTATAGACCAACCGGGGGTCTATGAAAAACTGTTTTTT
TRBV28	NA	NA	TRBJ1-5	CASSPPFERQPQHF	TGTGCCAGCAGTCCCCCCTTCGAGCGTCAGCCCCAGCATTTT
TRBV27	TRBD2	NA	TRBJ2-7	CASNLNRGTSGTPYEQYF	TGTGCCAGCAACCTAAACCGCGGGACTAGCGGTACACCCTACGAGCAGTACTTC
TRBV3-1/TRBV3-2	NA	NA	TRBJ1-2	CASSQSAGGYTF	TGTGCCAGCAGCCAATCGGCCGGGGGCTACACCTTC
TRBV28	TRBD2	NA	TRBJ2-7	CASSFPGRVYEQYF	TGTGCCAGCAGTTTCCCAGGGAGGGTCTACGAGCAGTACTTC
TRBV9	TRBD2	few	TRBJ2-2	CASSVSRTSGSTGELFF	TGTGCCAGCAGCGTTTCCCGGACTAGCGGAAGCACCGGGGAGCTGTTTTTT
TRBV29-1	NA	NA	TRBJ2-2	CSVGQSNTGELFF	TGCAGCGTTGGGCAGTCAAACACCGGGGAGCTGTTTTTT
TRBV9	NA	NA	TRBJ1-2	CASSVATGVPGYTF	TGTGCCAGCAGCGTAGCTACAGGAGTCCCGGGCTACACCTTC
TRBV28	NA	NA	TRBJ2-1	CASSLRAQFF	TGTGCCAGCAGTTTGAGGGCCCAGTTCTTC
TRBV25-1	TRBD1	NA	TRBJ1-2	CASSHETGTGVNYGYTF	TGTGCCAGCAGTCACGAGACCGGGACAGGGGTTAACTATGGCTACACCTTC
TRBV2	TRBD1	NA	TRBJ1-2	CASSGDREGGYTF	TGTGCCAGCAGTGGGGACAGGGAGGGGGGCTACACCTTC
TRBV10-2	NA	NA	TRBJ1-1	CASRENGGEAFF	TGCGCCAGCAGAGAAAACGGGGGGGAGGCTTTCTTT
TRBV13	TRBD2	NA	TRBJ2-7	CASSPSGASGRYEQYF	TGTGCCAGCAGCCCTAGCGGGGCTAGCGGGAGATACGAGCAGTACTTC
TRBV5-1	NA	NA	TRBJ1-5	CASIRSAPRHRNQPQHF	TGCGCCAGCATCCGCTCTGCTCCCCGACACCGCAATCAGCCCCAGCATTTT
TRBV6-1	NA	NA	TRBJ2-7	CASSEISFSYEQYF	TGTGCCAGCAGTGAAATCTCCTTCTCCTACGAGCAGTACTTC
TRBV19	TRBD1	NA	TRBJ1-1	CASRLPVGRGEEAFF	TGTGCCAGTAGACTCCCCGTGGGCAGGGGGGAGGAAGCTTTCTTT
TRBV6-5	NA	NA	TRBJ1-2	CASSTPRGLGYGYTF	TGTGCCAGCAGTACTCCGCGGGGGCTCGGCTATGGCTACACCTTC
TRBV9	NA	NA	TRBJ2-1	CASSLSSYNEQFF	TGTGCCAGCAGCCTCTCTAGCTACAATGAGCAGTTCTTC
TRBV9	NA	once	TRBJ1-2	CASSVAGGLSNYGYTF	TGTGCCAGCAGCGTAGCGGGAGGCCTCTCAAACTATGGCTACACCTTC
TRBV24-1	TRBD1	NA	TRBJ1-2	CATSEGTGASQFYGYTF	TGTGCCACCAGTGAAGGGACAGGGGCTTCCCAATTCTATGGCTACACCTTC
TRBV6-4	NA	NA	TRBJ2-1	CASSPQGGRYNEQFF	TGTGCCAGCTCGCCTCAGGGAGGTAGGTACAATGAGCAGTTCTTC
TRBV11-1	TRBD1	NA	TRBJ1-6	CASSQPGQGNSPLHF	TGTGCCAGCAGCCAGCCGGGACAGGGGAATTCACCCCTCCACTTT
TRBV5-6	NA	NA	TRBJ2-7	CASSLAGSNYEQYF	TGTGCCAGCAGCTTGGCGGGGTCTAACTACGAGCAGTACTTC
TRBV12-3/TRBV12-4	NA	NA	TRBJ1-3	CASSLTGGNTIYF	TGTGCCAGCAGTCTAACAGGGGGAAACACCATATATTTT
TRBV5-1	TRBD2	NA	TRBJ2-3	CASSLELAGDTQYF	TGCGCCAGCAGTCTAGAACTAGCGGGAGATACGCAGTATTTT
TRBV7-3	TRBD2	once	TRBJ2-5	CASSLNSGGTQETQYF	TGTGCCAGCAGCTTAAATAGCGGGGGGACGCAAGAGACCCAGTACTTC
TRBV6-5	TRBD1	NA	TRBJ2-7	CASRGQGLSYEQYF	TGTGCCAGCAGGGGACAGGGTTTGTCCTACGAGCAGTACTTC
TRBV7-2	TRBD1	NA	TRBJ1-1	CASSRTGGLVNTEAFF	TGTGCCAGCAGCCGGACAGGGGGGCTTGTGAACACTGAAGCTTTCTTT
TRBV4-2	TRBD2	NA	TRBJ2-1	CASSQDELAGGDEQFF	TGTGCCAGCAGCCAAGATGAACTAGCGGGAGGGGATGAGCAGTTCTTC
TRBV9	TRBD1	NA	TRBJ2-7	CASSPTGDYEQYF	TGTGCCAGCAGCCCCACAGGGGATTACGAGCAGTACTTC
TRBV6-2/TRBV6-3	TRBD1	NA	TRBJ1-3	CASSLDRGARGNTIYF	TGTGCCAGCAGTCTTGACAGGGGCGCTCGAGGAAACACCATATATTTT
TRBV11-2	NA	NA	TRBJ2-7	CASSPGTTSSYEQYF	TGTGCCAGCAGCCCCGGGACAACTAGCTCCTACGAGCAGTACTTC
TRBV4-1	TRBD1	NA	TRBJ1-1	CASSQRAAGGRTEAFF	TGCGCCAGCAGCCAAAGGGCGGCAGGGGGGAGGACTGAAGCTTTCTTT
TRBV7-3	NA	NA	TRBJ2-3	CASSNLGGYTDTQYF	TGTGCCAGCAGTAATCTTGGGGGCTACACAGATACGCAGTATTTT
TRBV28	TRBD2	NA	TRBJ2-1	CASSLFPLAGGPLPAFEQFF	TGTGCCAGCAGTTTATTTCCCCTAGCGGGGGGCCCTCTCCCTGCCTTTGAGCAGTTCTTC
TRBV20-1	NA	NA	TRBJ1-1	CSANRDPEAFF	TGCAGTGCCAACAGGGACCCTGAAGCTTTCTTT
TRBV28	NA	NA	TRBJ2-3	CASSPRDTSAQGTQYF	TGTGCCAGCAGTCCCCGGGATACATCTGCACAAGGGACGCAGTATTTT
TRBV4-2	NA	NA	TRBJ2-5	CASSQEGTSGQETQYF	TGTGCCAGCAGCCAAGAAGGCACTTCGGGGCAAGAGACCCAGTACTTC